These T cell receptor beta chains were read from a single sample in a study of cytomegalovirus exposure and HLA in healthy donors. TCRdb's table, derived via immunoSEQ multiplex PCR, lists solely in-frame clones and lacks some. The table shows about 120,000 clones, with about three quarters occurring only once. Sequenced sample: PBMCs. The receptor source for this set is a human donor in good health. Both conserved end residues are part of each CDR3. Each record gives: D gene, V gene, clone size, J gene, CDR3 DNA, CDR3 protein. D genes are given only for firm matches. Some rows have no size entry. The others give once, few or many, or a class for an expanded clone.

d_gene: -; v_gene: TRBV5-1; abundance: -; j_gene: TRBJ1-2; CDR3nt: TGCGCCAGCAGCTCGGGAGATGGCTACACCTTC; CDR3aa: CASSSGDGYTF
d_gene: TRBD2; v_gene: TRBV2; abundance: few; j_gene: TRBJ2-3; CDR3nt: TGTGCCAGCACCCCCAGGACTAGCGGGACAGATACGCAGTATTTT; CDR3aa: CASTPRTSGTDTQYF
d_gene: -; v_gene: TRBV2; abundance: few; j_gene: TRBJ2-7; CDR3nt: TGTGCCAGCAGAACAGGGCTCGACTACGAGCAGTACTTC; CDR3aa: CASRTGLDYEQYF
d_gene: -; v_gene: TRBV29-1; abundance: -; j_gene: TRBJ2-1; CDR3nt: TGCAGCGGAAAGGACTATGAGCAGTTCTTC; CDR3aa: CSGKDYEQFF
d_gene: -; v_gene: TRBV6-1; abundance: once; j_gene: TRBJ1-1; CDR3nt: TGTGCCAGCAGTGTGGCCACTGAAGCTTTCTTT; CDR3aa: CASSVATEAFF
d_gene: -; v_gene: TRBV18; abundance: -; j_gene: TRBJ1-5; CDR3nt: TGTGCCAGCTCACCGAACAGGGCGACCAATCAGCCCCAGCATTTT; CDR3aa: CASSPNRATNQPQHF
d_gene: -; v_gene: TRBV2; abundance: once; j_gene: TRBJ1-2; CDR3nt: TGTGCCAGCCAGTCCATTAACTATGGCTACACCTTC; CDR3aa: CASQSINYGYTF
d_gene: TRBD1; v_gene: TRBV19; abundance: -; j_gene: TRBJ1-3; CDR3nt: TGTGCCAGTAGCTTCGGGACAGGTCAAGCTGACACCATATATTTT; CDR3aa: CASSFGTGQADTIYF
d_gene: -; v_gene: TRBV12-5; abundance: -; j_gene: TRBJ2-3; CDR3nt: TGTGCTAGTGGTTTACAGGTTGGTACAGATACGCAGTATTTT; CDR3aa: CASGLQVGTDTQYF
d_gene: -; v_gene: TRBV14; abundance: -; j_gene: TRBJ2-7; CDR3nt: TGTGCCAGCAGCTTCTCCCCCCGCGGTTACGGGCAGTACTTC; CDR3aa: CASSFSPRGYGQYF
d_gene: TRBD1; v_gene: TRBV2; abundance: few; j_gene: TRBJ1-5; CDR3nt: TGTGCCAGCAGTGTAGGACAGGGTAAGCCGGATCAGCCCCAGCATTTT; CDR3aa: CASSVGQGKPDQPQHF
d_gene: -; v_gene: TRBV19; abundance: -; j_gene: TRBJ1-2; CDR3nt: TGTGCCAGTAGTATCCAGGGGAACTATGGCTACACCTTC; CDR3aa: CASSIQGNYGYTF
d_gene: -; v_gene: TRBV7-2; abundance: -; j_gene: TRBJ1-2; CDR3nt: TGTGCCAGCAGCTATTACCGGGACAACTTAAACAACTATGGCTACACCTTC; CDR3aa: CASSYYRDNLNNYGYTF
d_gene: TRBD1; v_gene: TRBV15; abundance: -; j_gene: TRBJ2-1; CDR3nt: TGTGCCACCAGCAGAGAGGGACAGAGCTCCTACAATGAGCAGTTCTTC; CDR3aa: CATSREGQSSYNEQFF
d_gene: -; v_gene: TRBV29-1; abundance: -; j_gene: TRBJ1-1; CDR3nt: TGCAGCGTTGACCTCCCACTTCGCACTGAAGCTTTCTTT; CDR3aa: CSVDLPLRTEAFF
d_gene: -; v_gene: TRBV29-1; abundance: -; j_gene: TRBJ1-1; CDR3nt: TGCAGCGTTGAGGACTTCGGGGGAAAAACTGAAGCTTTCTTT; CDR3aa: CSVEDFGGKTEAFF
d_gene: -; v_gene: TRBV7-9; abundance: -; j_gene: TRBJ1-3; CDR3nt: TGTGCCAGCACCCCGGGCAGGGGTAACTCTGGAAACACCATATATTTT; CDR3aa: CASTPGRGNSGNTIYF
d_gene: -; v_gene: TRBV4-1; abundance: -; j_gene: TRBJ2-3; CDR3nt: TGCGCCAGCAGCCAAGATGATGTCACAGTAACGGATACGCAGTATTTT; CDR3aa: CASSQDDVTVTDTQYF
d_gene: -; v_gene: TRBV28; abundance: -; j_gene: TRBJ1-4; CDR3nt: TGTGCCAGCAGTTTTATTTTCCAGGGGAATGAAAAACTGTTTTTT; CDR3aa: CASSFIFQGNEKLFF
d_gene: -; v_gene: TRBV7-9; abundance: -; j_gene: TRBJ1-2; CDR3nt: TGTGCCAGCAGATCCGGACAGTATGGCTACACCTTC; CDR3aa: CASRSGQYGYTF
d_gene: -; v_gene: TRBV5-8; abundance: -; j_gene: TRBJ2-7; CDR3nt: TGTGCCAGCAGCTTGGTCAGGGTCGGTGTCTTC; CDR3aa: CASSLVRVGVF
d_gene: TRBD2; v_gene: TRBV27; abundance: -; j_gene: TRBJ2-1; CDR3nt: TGTGCCAGCAGTTTGTTAGCGGGGGGGCCAGGTGAGCAGTTCTTC; CDR3aa: CASSLLAGGPGEQFF
d_gene: -; v_gene: TRBV9; abundance: -; j_gene: TRBJ2-1; CDR3nt: TGTGCCAGCAGCGTAGGTGGGGGCGGAGTACTGAACAATGAGCAGTTCTTC; CDR3aa: CASSVGGGGVLNNEQFF
d_gene: -; v_gene: TRBV7-9; abundance: few; j_gene: TRBJ1-6; CDR3nt: TGTGCCAGCAGCTTAGCCGGAGCCTCAAATTCACCCCTCCACTTT; CDR3aa: CASSLAGASNSPLHF
d_gene: -; v_gene: TRBV5-5; abundance: -; j_gene: TRBJ2-3; CDR3nt: TGTGCCAGCAGCGCCCTATACACAGATACGCAGTATTTT; CDR3aa: CASSALYTDTQYF
d_gene: -; v_gene: TRBV27; abundance: -; j_gene: TRBJ2-7; CDR3nt: TGTGCCAGCAGCCCGAGGGTTGGGGGGGCTTACGAGCAGTACTTC; CDR3aa: CASSPRVGGAYEQYF
d_gene: -; v_gene: TRBV18; abundance: -; j_gene: TRBJ2-5; CDR3nt: TGTGCCGCCGGGGACACACAGGGAAAAGAGACCCAGTACTTC; CDR3aa: CAAGDTQGKETQYF
d_gene: TRBD1; v_gene: TRBV19; abundance: -; j_gene: TRBJ2-7; CDR3nt: TGTGCCAGTAGTACCCGGGACAGTTTTTACGAGCAGTACTTC; CDR3aa: CASSTRDSFYEQYF
d_gene: TRBD1; v_gene: TRBV2; abundance: -; j_gene: TRBJ1-2; CDR3nt: TGTGCCAGCAGGACAGGGCGAGGGGATGGCTACACCTTC; CDR3aa: CASRTGRGDGYTF
d_gene: -; v_gene: TRBV9; abundance: -; j_gene: TRBJ2-5; CDR3nt: TGTGCCAGCCGGAGGACAGAAGAAGAGACCCAGTACTTC; CDR3aa: CASRRTEEETQYF
d_gene: -; v_gene: TRBV28; abundance: few; j_gene: TRBJ1-1; CDR3nt: TGTGCCAGCAGTTTAGACCGGGTGAACACTGAAGCTTTCTTT; CDR3aa: CASSLDRVNTEAFF
d_gene: TRBD1; v_gene: TRBV19; abundance: -; j_gene: TRBJ1-1; CDR3nt: TGTGCCAGTAGTCCTACAGGGGGATGGAACACTGAAGCTTTCTTT; CDR3aa: CASSPTGGWNTEAFF
d_gene: TRBD2; v_gene: TRBV4-2; abundance: once; j_gene: TRBJ2-3; CDR3nt: TGTGCCAGCAGCCAAGGCGTAGTAGGGACTAGCGGGGGGGCGGGCACAGATACGCAGTATTTT; CDR3aa: CASSQGVVGTSGGAGTDTQYF
d_gene: TRBD1; v_gene: TRBV7-8; abundance: once; j_gene: TRBJ2-2; CDR3nt: TGTGCCAGCAGCTTAGATAGGGACAGGGGTCAATACACCGGGGAGCTGTTTTTT; CDR3aa: CASSLDRDRGQYTGELFF
d_gene: -; v_gene: TRBV6-6; abundance: -; j_gene: TRBJ2-7; CDR3nt: TGTGCCAGCTGTTTATTAGCGGATTCGCGCGAGCAGTACTTC; CDR3aa: CASCLLADSREQYF
d_gene: -; v_gene: TRBV4-1; abundance: -; j_gene: TRBJ2-2; CDR3nt: TGCGCCAGCAGCCAAGTTACGGGGGACACCGGGGAGCTGTTTTTT; CDR3aa: CASSQVTGDTGELFF
d_gene: -; v_gene: TRBV18; abundance: -; j_gene: TRBJ2-1; CDR3nt: TGTGCCAGCTCACCCCTCGGGACACCATCCTACAATGAGCAGTTCTTC; CDR3aa: CASSPLGTPSYNEQFF
d_gene: TRBD1; v_gene: TRBV5-1; abundance: -; j_gene: TRBJ1-4; CDR3nt: TGCGCCAGCAGTCGTTTTCCGGGACAGGGGACCGGGGGAACTAATGAAAAACTGTTTTTT; CDR3aa: CASSRFPGQGTGGTNEKLFF
d_gene: -; v_gene: TRBV5-6; abundance: few; j_gene: TRBJ1-2; CDR3nt: TGTGCCAGCAGCTTGGCGGACAGACACTACACCTTC; CDR3aa: CASSLADRHYTF
d_gene: -; v_gene: TRBV9; abundance: once; j_gene: TRBJ1-3; CDR3nt: TGTGCCAGCAGCCTAACGCATTCTGGAAACACCATATATTTT; CDR3aa: CASSLTHSGNTIYF
d_gene: -; v_gene: TRBV4-2; abundance: -; j_gene: TRBJ1-2; CDR3nt: TGTGCCAGCGGGGGGGCAGGGAATTATGGCTACACCTTC; CDR3aa: CASGGAGNYGYTF